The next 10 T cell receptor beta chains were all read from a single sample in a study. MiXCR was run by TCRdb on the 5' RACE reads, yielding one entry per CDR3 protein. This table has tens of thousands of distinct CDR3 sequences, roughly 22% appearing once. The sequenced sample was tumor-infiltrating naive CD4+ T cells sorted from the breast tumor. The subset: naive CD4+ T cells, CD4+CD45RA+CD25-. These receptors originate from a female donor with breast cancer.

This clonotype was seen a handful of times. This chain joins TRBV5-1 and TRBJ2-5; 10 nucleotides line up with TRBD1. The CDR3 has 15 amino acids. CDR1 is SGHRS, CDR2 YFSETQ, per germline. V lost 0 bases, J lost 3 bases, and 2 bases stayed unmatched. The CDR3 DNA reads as TGCGCCAGCAGCTTGGCCGGGACAGGGGAAGAGACCCAGTACTTC. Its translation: CASSLAGTGEETQYF.

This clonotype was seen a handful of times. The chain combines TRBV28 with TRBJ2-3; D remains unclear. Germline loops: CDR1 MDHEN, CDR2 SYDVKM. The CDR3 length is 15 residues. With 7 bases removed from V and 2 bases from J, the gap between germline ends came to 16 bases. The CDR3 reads CASTPRSADTDTQYF. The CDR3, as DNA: TGTGCCAGCACCCCACGCAGCGCTGACACAGATACGCAGTATTTT. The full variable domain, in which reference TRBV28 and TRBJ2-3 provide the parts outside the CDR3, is DVKVTQSSRYLVKRTGEKVFLECVQDMDHENMFWYRQDPGLGLRLIYFSYDVKMKEKGDIPEGYSVSREKKERFSLILESASTNQTSMYLCASTPRSADTDTQYFGPGTRLTVL.

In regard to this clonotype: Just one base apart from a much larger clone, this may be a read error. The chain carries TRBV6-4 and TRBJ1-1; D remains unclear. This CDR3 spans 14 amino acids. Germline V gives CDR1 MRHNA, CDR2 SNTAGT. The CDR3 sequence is CSSSDSSLNTEAFF. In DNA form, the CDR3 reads TGTTCCAGCAGTGACTCTTCCTTGAACACTGAAGCTTTCTTT.

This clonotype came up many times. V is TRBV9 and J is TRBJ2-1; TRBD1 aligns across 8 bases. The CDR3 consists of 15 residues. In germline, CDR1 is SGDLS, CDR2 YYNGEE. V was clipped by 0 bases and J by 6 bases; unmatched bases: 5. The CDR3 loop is CASSVDGQGLNEQFF. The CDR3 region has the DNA TGTGCCAGCAGCGTAGACGGACAGGGCCTCAATGAGCAGTTCTTC. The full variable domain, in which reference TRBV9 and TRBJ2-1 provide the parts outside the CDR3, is DSGVTQTPKHLITATGQRVTLRCSPRSGDLSVYWYQQSLDQGLQFLIQYYNGEERAKGNILERFSAQQFPDLHSELNLSSLELGDSALYFCASSVDGQGLNEQFFGPGTRLTVL.

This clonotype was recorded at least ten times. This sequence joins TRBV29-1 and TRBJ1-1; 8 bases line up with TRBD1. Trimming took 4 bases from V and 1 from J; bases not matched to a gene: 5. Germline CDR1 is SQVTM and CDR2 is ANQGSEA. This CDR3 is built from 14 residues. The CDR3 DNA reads TGCAGCGTTGGTCCCGGGACAGGGAACACTGAAGCTTTCTTT. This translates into CSVGPGTGNTEAFF.

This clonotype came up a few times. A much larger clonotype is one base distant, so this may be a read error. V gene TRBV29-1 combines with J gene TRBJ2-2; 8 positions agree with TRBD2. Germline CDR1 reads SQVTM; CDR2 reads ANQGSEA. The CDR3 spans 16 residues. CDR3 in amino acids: CSVEDSGGRNAGELFF. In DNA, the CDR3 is TGCAGCGTTGAAGATTCAGGCGGGAGGAACGCCGGGGAGCTGTTTTTT.

This CDR3 reads CSAPDRDRGREAFF. DNA of the CDR3: TGCAGTGCTCCCGACCGGGACAGGGGGCGCGAGGCTTTCTTT. This chain connects TRBV20-1 to TRBJ1-1; 12 bases align to TRBD1. The CDR3 sequence is 14 residues long. Looked up from germline, CDR1 is DFQATT and CDR2 is SNEGSKA (reference sequence). V trimming: 5 bases; J trimming: 11 bases; junction bases outside the gene matches: 12.

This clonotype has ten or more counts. CDR3 DNA: TGTGCCAGCACTCCTTCGGGCGGGGAGAGCACAGATACGCAGTATTTT. This sequence encodes CASTPSGGESTDTQYF. This chain joins TRBV7-9 and TRBJ2-3; possible D gene TRBD2, 6 bases. The germline CDR1 and CDR2 sequences are SEHNR and FQNEAQ (reference sequence). The V end was cut by 7 bases, the J end by 0 bases, with 17 bases between. CDR3 size: 16 residues.

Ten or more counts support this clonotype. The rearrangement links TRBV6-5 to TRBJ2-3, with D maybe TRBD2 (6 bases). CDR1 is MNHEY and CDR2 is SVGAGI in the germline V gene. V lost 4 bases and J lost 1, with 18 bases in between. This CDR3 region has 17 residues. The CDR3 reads CASSSAGWGGGTDTQYF. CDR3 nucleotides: TGTGCCAGCAGTTCCGCCGGTTGGGGCGGGGGCACAGATACGCAGTATTTT.

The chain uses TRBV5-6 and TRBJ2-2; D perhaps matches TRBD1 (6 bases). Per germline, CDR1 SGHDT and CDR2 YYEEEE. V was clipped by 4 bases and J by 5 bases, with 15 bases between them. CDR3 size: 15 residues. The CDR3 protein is CASSTRTARTGELFF. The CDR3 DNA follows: TGTGCCAGCAGCACCCGGACAGCGAGAACCGGGGAGCTGTTTTTT.